The T cell receptor beta chain under discussion was sequenced for a study of tumor-infiltrating lymphocytes in primary liver carcinoma. Overall study results and limits: It was tumor-adjacent and tumor-blood pairs that overlapped less than tumor region pairs did.

Details on this clonotype: Its specificity is unknown. This may be a read error, as it is one base from a much larger clone.

This CDR3 has 15 residues. Germline V gene sequence: CDR1 DFQATT, CDR2 SNEGSKA (reference sequence). Production of TCR beta cDNA used around 500 ng total RNA together with a constant-region primer. Libraries covering TCR beta were generated through three nested multiplex PCR rounds (using a slightly modified ARM-PCR). A C-beta reverse primer and TRBV1-TRBV30 forward primers served in each of the first two PCR rounds, at about 10 cycles apiece. TCRdb independently ran MiXCR on the multiplex PCR reads; one entry per CDR3 protein. The profile shows 65,000 to 80,000 distinct CDR3 sequences, more than 60% of them singletons. DNA and RNA were both co-extracted from approximately 20-30 mg of bulk tissue that had not been sorted.

Specimen: liver tumor tissue from sampling region 4. Subset indicated: tumor region T4, right-lateral pole. This clonotype was obtained from a man aged 40-49 years with primary liver carcinoma and hepatitis B virus infection. The V and J genes are TRBV20-1 and TRBJ2-3, with TRBD2 matching over 7 bases. The CDR3: CGASSAGAGTDTQYF. The CDR3 DNA reads TGCGGTGCTAGTTCTGCGGGAGCGGGGACAGATACGCAGTATTTT.